This entry features one T cell receptor beta chain sequence. Per the germline V gene, CDR1 is ENHRY and CDR2 is SYGVKD. V was pared by 6 bases and J by 5 bases, with 10 bases of the junction left unmatched. The CDR3 has 16 residues. Ages ranged from roughly 18 to 100 years, with residence in under 25 US areas. Cohorts were determined from participant-reported clinical history. The data originate from a study of blood T cell repertoires in COVID-19. Study context: The samples span acute and convalescent COVID-19 from the United States, Italy and Spain.

Libraries were prepared by immunoSEQ multiplex PCR; TCRdb keeps only in-frame clonotypes and omits some of them. The table has roughly 260,000 clones, roughly 87% seen once. Sample: PBMCs or T cells enriched from blood (not recorded which). The chain employs TRBV10-3 and TRBJ1-6; 7 bases align to TRBD1. The source of this sequence is a woman in her twenties or thirties with acute COVID-19. The CDR3 protein is CAIRDRRGGDNSPLHF. As DNA, the CDR3 is TGTGCCATCAGGGACAGGCGCGGAGGAGATAATTCACCCCTCCACTTT.